This TCR beta chain was profiled in a study of blood T cell repertoires in COVID-19. At the level of the study: The study drew acute and convalescent COVID-19 samples from the United States, Italy and Spain. T cells, B-cell-depleted T cells, or PBMCs provided the cDNA or gDNA that served as material.

In the study's own analysis: From reference gene primer amplification, estimates of nucleated cell counts were derived. Sequenced by immunoSEQ multiplex PCR; TCRdb stores in-frame clones only, minus some. V and J calls and clone size come straight from that table; D and trimming were deduced from the DNA. The table lists tens of thousands of clones, 84% of them singletons. V was trimmed by 3 bases and J by 0 bases, leaving 11 bases between them. Germline CDR1 is MDHEN and CDR2 is SYDVKM. The CDR3 sequence is 15 residues long. The sequence was obtained from a man aged 50 to 59 with acute or convalescent COVID-19. This chain uses TRBV28 with TRBJ1-1; no firm D call. Sequenced sample: peripheral blood. CDR3 sequence (DNA): TGTGCCAGCAGTTTCGTTAGATCTCTGAACACTGAAGCTTTCTTT. Translation gives CASSFVRSLNTEAFF.